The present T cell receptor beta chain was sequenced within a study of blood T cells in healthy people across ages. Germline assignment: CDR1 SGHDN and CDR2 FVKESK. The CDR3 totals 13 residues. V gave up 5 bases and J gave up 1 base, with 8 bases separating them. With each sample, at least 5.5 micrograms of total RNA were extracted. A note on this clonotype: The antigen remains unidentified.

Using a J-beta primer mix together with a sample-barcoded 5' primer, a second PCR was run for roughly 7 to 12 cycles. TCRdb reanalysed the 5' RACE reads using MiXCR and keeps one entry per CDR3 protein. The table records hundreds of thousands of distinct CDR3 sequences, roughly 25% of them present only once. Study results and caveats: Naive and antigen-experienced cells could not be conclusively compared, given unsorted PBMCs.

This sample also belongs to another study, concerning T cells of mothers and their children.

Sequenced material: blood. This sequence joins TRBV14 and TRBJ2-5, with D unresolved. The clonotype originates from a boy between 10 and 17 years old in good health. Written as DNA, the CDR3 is TGTGCCAGCAGCTTCCAGCCCCAAGAGACCCAGTACTTC. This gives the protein CASSFQPQETQYF.